This T cell receptor beta chain was profiled in a study of blood T cells in healthy people across ages. The CDR3 consists of 14 residues. The ends were cut back, 5 bases at V and 1 base at J, with 12 bases in the middle. Donation came from healthy Caucasian individuals in Russia who were aged about 6 to 100. Each individual donor underwent a draw of ten milliliters of peripheral blood. This clonotype came up a few times. A sample-barcoded 5' primer and a J-beta primer mix were used in a second PCR of about 6 to 12 cycles. From the 5' RACE reads, TCRdb called clonotypes with MiXCR, one entry per CDR3 protein. The table lists more than 1,000,000 distinct CDR3 sequences, under 30% of them singletons. Another study also made use of these data, one on T cells of mothers and their children.

The genes are TRBV12-3 or TRBV12-4 and TRBJ2-7; D is ambiguous. Sequenced: blood. The source of this sequence is a girl aged 2 to 9 in good health. The CDR3 nucleotides are TGTGCCAGCAGTCTCCGGACCCTTTCCTACGAGCAGTACTTC. Its protein product is CASSLRTLSYEQYF.